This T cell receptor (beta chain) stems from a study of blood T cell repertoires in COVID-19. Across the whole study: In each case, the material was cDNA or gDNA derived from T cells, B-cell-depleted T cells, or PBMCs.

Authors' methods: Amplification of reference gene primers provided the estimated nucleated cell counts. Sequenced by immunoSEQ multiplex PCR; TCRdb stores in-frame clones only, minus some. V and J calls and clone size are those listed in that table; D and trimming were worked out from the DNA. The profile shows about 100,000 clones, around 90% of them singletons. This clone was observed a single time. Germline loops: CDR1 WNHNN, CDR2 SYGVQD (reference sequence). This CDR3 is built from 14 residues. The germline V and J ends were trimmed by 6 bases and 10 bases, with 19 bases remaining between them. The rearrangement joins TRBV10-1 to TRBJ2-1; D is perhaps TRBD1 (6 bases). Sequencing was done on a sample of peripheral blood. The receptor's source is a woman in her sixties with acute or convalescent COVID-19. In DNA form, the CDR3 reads TGCGCCAGCAGGGGGGCAGGGAACGAGCAAGAGCAGTTCTTC. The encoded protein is CASRGAGNEQEQFF.